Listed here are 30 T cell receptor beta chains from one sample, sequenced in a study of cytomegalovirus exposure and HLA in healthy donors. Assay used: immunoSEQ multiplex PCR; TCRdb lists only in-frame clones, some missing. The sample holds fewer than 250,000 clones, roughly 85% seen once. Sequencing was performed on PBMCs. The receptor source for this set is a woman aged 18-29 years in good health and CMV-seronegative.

CDR3 loop: CATSRAGGTEAFF. The CDR3 region has the DNA TGTGCCACCAGCAGAGCGGGGGGCACTGAAGCTTTCTTT. The chain recombines TRBV15 with TRBJ1-1, with a weak D call TRBD1 (5 bases). V was shortened by 1 base and J by 4 bases, with 7 bases between the two germline ends. This CDR3 contains 13 residues. Germline V gives CDR1 LNHNV, CDR2 YYDKDF (reference sequence).

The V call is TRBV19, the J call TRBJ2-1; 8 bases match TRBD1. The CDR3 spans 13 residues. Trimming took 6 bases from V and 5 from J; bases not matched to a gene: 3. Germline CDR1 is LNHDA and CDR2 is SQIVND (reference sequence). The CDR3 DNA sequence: TGTGCCAGTAGGGAGACAGGGGACAATGAGCAGTTCTTC. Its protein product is CASRETGDNEQFF.

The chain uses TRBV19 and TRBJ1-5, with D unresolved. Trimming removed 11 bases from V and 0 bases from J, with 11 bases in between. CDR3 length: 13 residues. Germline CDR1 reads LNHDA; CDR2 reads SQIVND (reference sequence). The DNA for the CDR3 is TGTGCCTCCAAGAGTAATAGCAATCAGCCCCAGCATTTT. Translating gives CASKSNSNQPQHF.

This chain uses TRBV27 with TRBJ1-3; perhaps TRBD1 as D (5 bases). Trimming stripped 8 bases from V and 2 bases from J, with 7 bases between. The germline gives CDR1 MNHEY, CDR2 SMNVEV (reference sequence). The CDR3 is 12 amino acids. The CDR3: CASGAPGNTIYF. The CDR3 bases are TGTGCCAGCGGGGCTCCTGGAAACACCATATATTTT.

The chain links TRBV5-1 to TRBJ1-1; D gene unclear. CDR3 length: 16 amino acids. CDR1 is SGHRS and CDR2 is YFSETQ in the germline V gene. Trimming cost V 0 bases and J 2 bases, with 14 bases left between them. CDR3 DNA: TGCGCCAGCAGCTTGGATTACCCATCTCCTAACACTGAAGCTTTCTTT. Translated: CASSLDYPSPNTEAFF.

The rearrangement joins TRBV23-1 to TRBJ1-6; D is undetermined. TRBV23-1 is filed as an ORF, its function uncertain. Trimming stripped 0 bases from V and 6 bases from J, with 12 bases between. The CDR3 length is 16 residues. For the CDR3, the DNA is TGCGCCAGCAGTCAATCGACCAACGGACCTAATTCACCCCTCCACTTT. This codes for CASSQSTNGPNSPLHF.

CDR3 sequence (DNA): TGTGCCAGCAGCCCGGGACTAGCGGGGGCCTCCTACGAGCAGTACTTC. Protein product: CASSPGLAGASYEQYF. The chain has TRBV11-2 and TRBJ2-7; TRBD2 matches at 14 bases. CDR1 and CDR2 from the germline V gene are SGHAT and FQNNGV. CDR3 length: 16 amino acids. The V and J ends lost 5 bases and 0 bases, in that order; junction bases with no gene match: 3.

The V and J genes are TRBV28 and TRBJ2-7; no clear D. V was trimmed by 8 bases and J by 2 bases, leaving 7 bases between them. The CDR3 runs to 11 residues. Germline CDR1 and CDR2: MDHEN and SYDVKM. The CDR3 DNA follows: TGTGCCAGCCGGCTAGCCTACGAGCAGTACTTC. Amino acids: CASRLAYEQYF.

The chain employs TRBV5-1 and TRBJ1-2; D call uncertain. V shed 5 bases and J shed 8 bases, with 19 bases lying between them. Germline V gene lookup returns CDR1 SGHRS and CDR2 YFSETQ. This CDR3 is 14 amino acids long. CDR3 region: CASSLDDPAAGYTF. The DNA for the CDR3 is TGCGCCAGCAGTCTGGATGATCCCGCGGCGGGCTACACCTTC.

The CDR3, as DNA: TGTGCCAGCACCTCGTTACGGGCCGCAGCTAACTATGGCTACACCTTC. The encoded protein is CASTSLRAAANYGYTF. The rearrangement joins TRBV6-6 to TRBJ1-2; D ambiguous. Trimming left V 7 bases short and J 0 bases short, with 18 bases between. This CDR3 region has 16 residues. CDR1 is MNHNY and CDR2 is SVGAGI in the germline V gene (reference sequence).

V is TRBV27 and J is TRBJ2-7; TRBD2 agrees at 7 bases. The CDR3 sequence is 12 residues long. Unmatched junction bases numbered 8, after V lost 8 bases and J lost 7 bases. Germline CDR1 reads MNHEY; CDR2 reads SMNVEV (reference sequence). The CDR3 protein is CASGPGLWEQYF. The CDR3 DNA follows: TGTGCCAGCGGCCCGGGACTATGGGAGCAGTACTTC.

CDR3 in DNA: TGTGCCATCAGTATTGGGACAGACTATGGCTACACCTTC. This codes for CAISIGTDYGYTF. The V call is TRBV10-3, the J call TRBJ1-2; 7 nucleotides match TRBD1. With 5 bases clipped from V and 3 bases from J, the junction kept 3 bases outside the gene matches. Looked up from germline, CDR1 is ENHRY and CDR2 is SYGVKD. The CDR3 has 13 residues.

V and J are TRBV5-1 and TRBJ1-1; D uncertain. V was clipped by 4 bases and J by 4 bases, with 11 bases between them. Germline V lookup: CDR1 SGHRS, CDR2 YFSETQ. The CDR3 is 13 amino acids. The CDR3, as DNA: TGCGCCAGCAGCCGTACCAGAGGCACTGAAGCTTTCTTT. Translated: CASSRTRGTEAFF.

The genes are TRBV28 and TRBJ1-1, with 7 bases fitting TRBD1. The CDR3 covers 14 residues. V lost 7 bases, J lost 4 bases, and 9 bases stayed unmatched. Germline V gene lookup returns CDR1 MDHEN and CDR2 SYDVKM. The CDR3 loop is CASTQGGLSTEAFF. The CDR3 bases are TGTGCCAGCACGCAGGGGGGGCTGAGCACTGAAGCTTTCTTT. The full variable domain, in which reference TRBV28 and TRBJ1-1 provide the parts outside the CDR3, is DVKVTQSSRYLVKRTGEKVFLECVQDMDHENMFWYRQDPGLGLRLIYFSYDVKMKEKGDIPEGYSVSREKKERFSLILESASTNQTSMYLCASTQGGLSTEAFFGQGTRLTVV.

DNA of the CDR3: TGTGCCAGCAGCGTAGGAACAGACTCTGGAAACACCATATATTTT. Translation: CASSVGTDSGNTIYF. The chain uses TRBV9 and TRBJ1-3; D is unresolved. Trimming pared 0 bases from V and 0 bases from J, leaving 7 bases between. CDR1 SGDLS and CDR2 YYNGEE come from the germline V gene. This CDR3 has 15 residues.

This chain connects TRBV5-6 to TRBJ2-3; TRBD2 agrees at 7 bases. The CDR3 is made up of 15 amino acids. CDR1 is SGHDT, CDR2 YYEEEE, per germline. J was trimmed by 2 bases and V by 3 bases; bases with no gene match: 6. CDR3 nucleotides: TGTGCCAGCAGCTCTCAGCGGGGAAACACAGATACGCAGTATTTT. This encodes CASSSQRGNTDTQYF.

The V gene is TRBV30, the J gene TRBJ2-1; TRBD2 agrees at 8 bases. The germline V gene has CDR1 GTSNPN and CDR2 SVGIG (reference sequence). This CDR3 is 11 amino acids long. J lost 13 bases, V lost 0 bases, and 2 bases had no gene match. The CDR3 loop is CAWSVTSGQFF. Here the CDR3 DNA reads TGTGCCTGGAGTGTTACTAGCGGCCAGTTCTTC.

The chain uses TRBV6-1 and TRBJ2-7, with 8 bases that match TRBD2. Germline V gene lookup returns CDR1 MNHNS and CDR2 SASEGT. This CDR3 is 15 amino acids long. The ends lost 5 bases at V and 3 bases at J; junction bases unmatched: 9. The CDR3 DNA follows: TGTGCCAGCAGTCCACGGGGGGGGGCCTTCTACGAGCAGTACTTC. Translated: CASSPRGGAFYEQYF.

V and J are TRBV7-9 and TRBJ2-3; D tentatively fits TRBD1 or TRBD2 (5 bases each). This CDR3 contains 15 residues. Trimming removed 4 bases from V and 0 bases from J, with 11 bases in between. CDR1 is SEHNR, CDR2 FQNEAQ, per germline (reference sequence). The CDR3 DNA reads TGTGCCAGCAGCTCGCCCGGGGCCAGCACAGATACGCAGTATTTT. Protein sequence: CASSSPGASTDTQYF.

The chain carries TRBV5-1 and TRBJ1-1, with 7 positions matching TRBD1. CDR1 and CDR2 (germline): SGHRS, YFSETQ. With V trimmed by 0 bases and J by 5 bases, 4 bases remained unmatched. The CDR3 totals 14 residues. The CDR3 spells CASSLVSRGTEAFF. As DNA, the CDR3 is TGCGCCAGCAGCTTGGTTAGCAGGGGGACTGAAGCTTTCTTT.

The CDR3: CASSSGSEQYF. The CDR3 DNA follows: TGTGCCAGCTCATCCGGTAGCGAGCAGTACTTC. The gene calls are TRBV18 and TRBJ2-7; D gene unclear. The CDR3 totals 11 residues. Trimming left V 5 bases short and J 6 bases short, with 8 bases between. The V gene's germline CDR1 is KGHSH and CDR2 LQKENI. Drawing the rest from reference TRBV18 and TRBJ2-7, the complete variable domain is NAGVMQNPRHLVRRRGQEARLRCSPMKGHSHVYWYRQLPEEGLKFMVYLQKENIIDESGMPKERFSAEFPKEGPSILRIQQVVRGDSAAYFCASSSGSEQYFGPGTRLTVT.

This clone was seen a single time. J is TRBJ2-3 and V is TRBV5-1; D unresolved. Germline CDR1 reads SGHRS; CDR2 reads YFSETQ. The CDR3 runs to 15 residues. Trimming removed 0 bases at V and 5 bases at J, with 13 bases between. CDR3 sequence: CASSLDPDRLDTQYF. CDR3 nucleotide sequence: TGCGCCAGCAGCTTGGACCCGGATAGGCTAGATACGCAGTATTTT.

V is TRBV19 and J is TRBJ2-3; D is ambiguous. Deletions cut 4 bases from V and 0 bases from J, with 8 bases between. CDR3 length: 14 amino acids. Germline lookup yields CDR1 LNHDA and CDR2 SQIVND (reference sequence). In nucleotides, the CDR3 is TGTGCCAGTAGTACCCCCCGAAGCACAGATACGCAGTATTTT. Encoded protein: CASSTPRSTDTQYF.

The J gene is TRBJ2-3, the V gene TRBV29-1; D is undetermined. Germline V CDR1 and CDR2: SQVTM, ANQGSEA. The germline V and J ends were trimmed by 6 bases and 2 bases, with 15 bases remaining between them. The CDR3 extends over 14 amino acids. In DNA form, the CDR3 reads TGCAGCGTGGAACAGATTGGCCTCACAGATACGCAGTATTTT. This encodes CSVEQIGLTDTQYF.

CDR3 loop: CASSELGFADTQYF. The CDR3 nucleotides read TGTGCCAGCAGTGAGCTAGGGTTTGCAGATACGCAGTATTTT. The chain is built from TRBV2 and TRBJ2-3, with D uncertain. The germline CDR1 and CDR2 sequences are SNHLY and FYNNEI. The V end lost 3 bases, the J end lost 4 bases, and 11 bases lay between the germline ends. The CDR3 extends over 14 amino acids.

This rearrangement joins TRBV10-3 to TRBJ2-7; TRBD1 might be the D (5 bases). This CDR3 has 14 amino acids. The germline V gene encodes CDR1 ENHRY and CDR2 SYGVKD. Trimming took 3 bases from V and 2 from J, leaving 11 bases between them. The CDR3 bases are TGTGCCATCAGTGATAATGGCAGGGCCTACGAGCAGTACTTC. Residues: CAISDNGRAYEQYF.

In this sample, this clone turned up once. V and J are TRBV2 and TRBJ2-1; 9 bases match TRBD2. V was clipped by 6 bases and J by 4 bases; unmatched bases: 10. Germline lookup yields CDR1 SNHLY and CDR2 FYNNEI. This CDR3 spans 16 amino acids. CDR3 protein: CASRELSGGWYNEQFF. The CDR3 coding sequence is TGTGCCAGCAGGGAACTGAGCGGGGGGTGGTACAATGAGCAGTTCTTC.

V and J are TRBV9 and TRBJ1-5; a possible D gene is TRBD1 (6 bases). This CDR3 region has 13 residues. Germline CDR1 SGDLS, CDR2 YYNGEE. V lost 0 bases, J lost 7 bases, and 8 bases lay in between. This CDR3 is CASSVAGGQPQHF. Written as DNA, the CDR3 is TGTGCCAGCAGCGTAGCGGGGGGCCAGCCCCAGCATTTT.

For the CDR3, the DNA is TGTGCCAGCACCCTAGGGAGCGAGCAGTACTTC. This codes for CASTLGSEQYF. V is TRBV6-5 and J is TRBJ2-7, with a tentative D call TRBD2 (5 bases). Trimming pared 7 bases from V and 6 bases from J, leaving 10 bases between. The CDR3 has 11 amino acids. Germline-derived CDR1 and CDR2 are MNHEY and SVGAGI.

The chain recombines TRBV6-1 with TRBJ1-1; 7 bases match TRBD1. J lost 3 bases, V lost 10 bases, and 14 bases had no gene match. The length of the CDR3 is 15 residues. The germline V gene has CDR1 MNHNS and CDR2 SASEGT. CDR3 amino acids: CAIRIGQARDTEAFF. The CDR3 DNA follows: TGTGCCATTCGGATAGGACAGGCGCGGGACACTGAAGCTTTCTTT.